This T cell receptor beta chain was sequenced for a study of cytomegalovirus exposure and HLA in healthy donors. It was with 60 Vbeta and 13 Jbeta primers that the PCR ran. Data came from immunoSEQ multiplex PCR; TCRdb stores just in-frame clones and leaves some out. The table shows fewer than 150,000 clones, with more than 70% occurring only once. The CDR3 contains 14 residues. The V end lost 4 bases, the J end lost 1 base, and 10 bases lay between the germline ends. Germline CDR1 and CDR2: SGHAT and FQDESV (reference sequence). This clone came up a few times. The TCR sequence derives from a man aged 35-49 years in good health and CMV-seronegative. The chain employs TRBV11-1 and TRBJ1-1; D remains ambiguous. Sequencing used PBMCs. The CDR3 bases are TGTGCCAGCAGCTATATAGAGAAGAACACTGAAGCTTTCTTT. Protein: CASSYIEKNTEAFF.